These 21 T cell receptor beta chains were all obtained from the same sample, sequenced in a study of CXCR3-negative and CXCR3-positive naive CD8 T cells. UMI labels and 5' RACE were used to prepare the TRB cDNA libraries. Using the 5' RACE reads, TCRdb records one entry per CDR3 protein without DNA. This sample's table reports tens of thousands of distinct CDR3 sequences. The specimen sequenced was memory CD8+ T cells from blood. These receptors were taken from a human donor in good health. Some clones in this sample may be carry-over from other donors' samples.

The chain uses TRBV29-1 and TRBJ2-2. Germline CDR1 and CDR2: SQVTM and ANQGSEA. This CDR3 has 13 residues. The CDR3 sequence is CSVERSHTGELFF.

The rearrangement joins TRBV7-2 to TRBJ2-2; the D call from TCRdb, TRBD2, cannot be confirmed without DNA. Germline-derived CDR1 and CDR2 are SGHTA and FQGNSA. The CDR3 extends over 18 amino acids. The CDR3 loop reads CASSLAGLAGALTGELFF.

The chain employs TRBV5-4 and TRBJ2-5; TCRdb indicates TRBD1, and absent DNA this call remains unverified. This CDR3 contains 15 residues. The germline gives CDR1 SGHNT, CDR2 YYREEE (reference sequence). The CDR3 loop reads CASSPPTGLRETQYF.

CDR3 sequence: CASREPGAYNSPLHF. The chain joins TRBV6-2 or TRBV6-3 to TRBJ1-6; TCRdb's D gene call, TRBD1, goes unchecked for lack of DNA. The CDR3 consists of 15 residues. Germline lookup yields CDR1 MNHEY and CDR2 SVGEGT.

The rearrangement links TRBV4-2 to TRBJ2-7; the TCRdb call, TRBD2, lacks DNA for checking. Germline CDR1 LGHNA, CDR2 YNFKEQ. The CDR3 totals 16 residues. The CDR3 is CASSQAPGLASYEQYF.

The chain couples TRBV7-9 to TRBJ1-1; without DNA, the TCRdb call of TRBD1 cannot be checked. The CDR3 is 13 amino acids. Germline V gene sequence: CDR1 SEHNR, CDR2 FQNEAQ (reference sequence). The chain's CDR3 is CASSSGQYTEAFF.

The chain couples TRBV4-2 to TRBJ1-2; without DNA, the TCRdb call of TRBD1 cannot be checked. The germline gives CDR1 LGHNA, CDR2 YNFKEQ. This CDR3 is built from 14 residues. The CDR3 loop is CASSPPLTGNGYTF.

The rearrangement uses TRBV12-3 or TRBV12-4 and TRBJ1-2; the TCRdb D gene call, TRBD1, has no DNA to confirm it. This CDR3 is 13 amino acids long. CDR3 sequence reads: CASTTGQGDGYTF.

The chain is built from TRBV11-1 and TRBJ2-5; absent DNA, TCRdb's TRBD1 call cannot be checked. The CDR3 has 13 residues. Germline V gene lookup returns CDR1 SGHAT and CDR2 FQDESV (reference sequence). CDR3 sequence: CASSGTKRETQYF.

V usage is TRBV27 and J usage is TRBJ1-5; TCRdb selects TRBD1, and the lack of DNA leaves this call unchecked. CDR3 length: 15 amino acids. Germline V gene sequence: CDR1 MNHEY, CDR2 SMNVEV (reference sequence). The CDR3 is CASSLWGANNQPQHF.

This sequence joins TRBV20-1 and TRBJ2-7; the D call from TCRdb, TRBD2, cannot be confirmed without DNA. Germline loops: CDR1 DFQATT, CDR2 SNEGSKA (reference sequence). CDR3 length equals 14 residues. CDR3 protein: CSARGGGIAEEQYF.

This rearrangement joins TRBV5-4 to TRBJ2-2. Per the germline V gene, CDR1 is SGHNT and CDR2 is YYREEE (reference sequence). This CDR3 region has 12 residues. The CDR3: CASSLYPGELFF.

This sequence joins TRBV4-1 and TRBJ1-5; there is no DNA to check the TCRdb D call of TRBD1. Looked up from germline, CDR1 is MGHRA and CDR2 is YSYEKL. There are 13 residues in the CDR3. The CDR3 here is CASSQGANQPQHF.

The chain combines TRBV6-1 with TRBJ2-7; TCRdb lists TRBD1, though no DNA is available to test this call. The germline V gene encodes CDR1 MNHNS and CDR2 SASEGT. This CDR3 has 12 residues. The CDR3: CAYRDRAYEQYF.

The chain links TRBV5-4 to TRBJ1-2; with no DNA, the TCRdb D assignment of TRBD1 cannot be verified. CDR1 and CDR2 (germline): SGHNT, YYREEE (reference sequence). The CDR3 has 14 residues. This chain's CDR3 is CASRGQGWDHGYTF. Complete variable domain (other parts from reference TRBV5-4 and TRBJ1-2): ETGVTQSPTHLIKTRGQQVTLRCSSQSGHNTVSWYQQALGQGPQFIFQYYREEENGRGNFPPRFSGLQFPNYSSELNVNALELDDSALYLCASRGQGWDHGYTFGSGTRLTVV.

The rearrangement links TRBV20-1 to TRBJ1-1; TCRdb returns TRBD1, unconfirmable since there is no DNA. The CDR3 length is 12 residues. Germline values: CDR1 DFQATT, CDR2 SNEGSKA (reference sequence). This CDR3 is CSVKGFDTEAFF.

The CDR3 is CASSLGSWQYF. The V call is TRBV11-3, the J call TRBJ2-7. The CDR3 has 11 residues. Germline V gene sequence: CDR1 SGHNT, CDR2 YENEEA.

V gene TRBV10-3 combines with J gene TRBJ2-1; TCRdb names TRBD2, which stays unverified in the absence of DNA. The CDR3 spans 15 residues. Germline CDR1 ENHRY, CDR2 SYGVKD. This chain's CDR3 is CAISDETSGSNEQFF.

The V and J genes are TRBV29-1 and TRBJ1-1. The V gene's germline CDR1 is SQVTM and CDR2 ANQGSEA. The length of the CDR3 is 12 residues. Here the CDR3 reads CSVEGENTEAFF. The whole variable domain, filled in from reference TRBV29-1 and TRBJ1-1, reads SAVISQKPSRDICQRGTSLTIQCQVDSQVTMMFWYRQQPGQSLTLIATANQGSEATYESGFVIDKFPISRPNLTFSTLTVSNMSPEDSSIYLCSVEGENTEAFFGQGTRLTVV.

CDR3 residues: CASSLAQQQANYGYTF. This chain joins TRBV7-9 and TRBJ1-2. This CDR3 is built from 16 residues. The germline V gene encodes CDR1 SEHNR and CDR2 FQNEAQ (reference sequence).

The CDR3 here is CASSQGGPYEQYF. The genes are TRBV25-1 and TRBJ2-7; with no DNA, the TCRdb D assignment of TRBD1 cannot be verified. Germline-derived CDR1 and CDR2 are MGHDK and SYGVNS. CDR3 length: 13 residues.